A single sample is the source of the 6 T cell receptor beta chains below, sequenced in a study of blood T cell repertoires in COVID-19. Repertoires were generated with immunoSEQ multiplex PCR, while TCRdb's copy carries only in-frame clones and drops some. The profile covers hundreds of thousands of clones, with around 87% appearing a single time and 3.5% to 4% taken by the ten largest. The sequenced sample was peripheral blood. These receptors were collected from a woman between 45 and 60 years old with active or convalescent COVID-19.

V and J are TRBV5-1 and TRBJ2-7; 11 bases map to TRBD2. Germline values: CDR1 SGHRS, CDR2 YFSETQ. The V segment lost 0 bases and the J segment 4 bases; nucleotides outside the gene matches: 15. The CDR3 totals 19 residues. Here the CDR3 reads CASSLVGQWTSGSAYEQYF. The CDR3 coding sequence is TGCGCCAGCAGCTTGGTGGGACAGTGGACTAGCGGGTCCGCTTACGAGCAGTACTTC.

The V call is TRBV6-5, the J call TRBJ2-7; maybe TRBD1 (6 bases). V was shortened by 6 bases and J by 0 bases, with 12 bases between the two germline ends. From germline, CDR1 is MNHEY and CDR2 SVGAGI. The CDR3 is 14 residues long. CDR3 in DNA: TGTGCCAGCAGCCCGGGACAAGACTCCTACGAGCAGTACTTC. The encoded protein is CASSPGQDSYEQYF.

The rearrangement uses TRBV18 and TRBJ2-3; D unresolved. The CDR3 runs to 15 residues. Per the germline V gene, CDR1 is KGHSH and CDR2 is LQKENI. Trimming cost V 2 bases and J 2 bases, with 11 bases left between them. In DNA, the CDR3 is TGTGCCAGCTCACCAATGTCCTCCCCCACAGATACGCAGTATTTT. Translation: CASSPMSSPTDTQYF.

The J gene is TRBJ2-2, the V gene TRBV19, with no clear D. V lost 11 bases and J lost 6, with 16 bases in between. The CDR3 has 13 amino acids. Germline CDR1 reads LNHDA; CDR2 reads SQIVND (reference sequence). The CDR3 is CASRVRLAGELFF. The CDR3 DNA follows: TGTGCCTCCCGGGTTCGCCTGGCCGGGGAGCTGTTTTTT.

This sequence joins TRBV7-8 and TRBJ2-7; perhaps TRBD2 as D (5 bases). The CDR3 is 14 residues long. Trimming took 1 base from V and 4 from J, leaving 11 bases between them. Germline values: CDR1 SGHVS, CDR2 FQNEAQ. As DNA, the CDR3 is TGTGCCAGCAGCTTAGTTGTGGGAGCATACGAGCAGTACTTC. Translated, it gives CASSLVVGAYEQYF.

The CDR3 sequence: CASTGTELRGKLFF. DNA for the CDR3: TGTGCCAGCACCGGGACAGAGCTGAGGGGAAAACTGTTTTTT. The V gene is TRBV28, the J gene TRBJ1-4; 7 bases agree with TRBD1. The CDR3 is 14 residues long. V gave up 7 bases and J gave up 10 bases; unmatched junction bases: 12. The germline gives CDR1 MDHEN, CDR2 SYDVKM.